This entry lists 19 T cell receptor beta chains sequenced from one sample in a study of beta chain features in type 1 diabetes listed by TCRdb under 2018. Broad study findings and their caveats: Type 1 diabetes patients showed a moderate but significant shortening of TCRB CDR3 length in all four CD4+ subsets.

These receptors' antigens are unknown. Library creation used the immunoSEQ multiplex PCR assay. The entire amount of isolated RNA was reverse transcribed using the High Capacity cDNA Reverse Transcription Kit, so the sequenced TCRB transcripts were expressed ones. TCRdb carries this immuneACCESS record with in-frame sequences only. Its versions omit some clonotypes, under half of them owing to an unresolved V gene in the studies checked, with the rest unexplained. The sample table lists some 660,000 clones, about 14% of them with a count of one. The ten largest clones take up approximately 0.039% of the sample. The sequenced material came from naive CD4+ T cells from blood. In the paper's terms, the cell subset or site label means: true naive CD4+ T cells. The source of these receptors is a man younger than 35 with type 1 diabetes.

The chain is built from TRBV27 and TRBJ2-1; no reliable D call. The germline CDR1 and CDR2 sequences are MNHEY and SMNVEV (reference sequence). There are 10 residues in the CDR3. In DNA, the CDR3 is TGTGAGTTGCGCCCAAAGGAGCAGTTCTTC. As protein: CELRPKEQFF.

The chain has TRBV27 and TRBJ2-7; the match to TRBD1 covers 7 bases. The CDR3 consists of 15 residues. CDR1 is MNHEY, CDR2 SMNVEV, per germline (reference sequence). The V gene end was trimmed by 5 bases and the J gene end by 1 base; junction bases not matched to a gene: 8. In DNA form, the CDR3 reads TGTGCCAGCAGTGTTCGACAGGGCTTATCCTACGAGCAGTACTTC. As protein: CASSVRQGLSYEQYF.

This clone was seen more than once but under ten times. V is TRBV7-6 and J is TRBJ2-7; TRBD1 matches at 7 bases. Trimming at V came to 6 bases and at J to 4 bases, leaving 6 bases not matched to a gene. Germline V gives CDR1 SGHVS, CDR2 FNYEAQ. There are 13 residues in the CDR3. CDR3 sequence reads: CASSRDRDYEQYF. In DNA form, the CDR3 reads TGTGCCAGCAGTCGTGACAGGGATTACGAGCAGTACTTC.

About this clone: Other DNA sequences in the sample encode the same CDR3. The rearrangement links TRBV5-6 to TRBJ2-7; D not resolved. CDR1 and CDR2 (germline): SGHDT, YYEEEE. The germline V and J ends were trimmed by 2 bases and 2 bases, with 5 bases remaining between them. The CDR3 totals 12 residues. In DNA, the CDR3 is TGTGCCAGCAGCTTACGTACCTACGAGCAGTACTTC. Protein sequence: CASSLRTYEQYF.

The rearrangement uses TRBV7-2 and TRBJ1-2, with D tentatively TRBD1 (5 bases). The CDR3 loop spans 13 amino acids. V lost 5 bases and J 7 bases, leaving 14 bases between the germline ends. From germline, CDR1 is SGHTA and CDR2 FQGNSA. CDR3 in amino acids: CASSLIQGAGYTF. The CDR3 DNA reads TGTGCCAGCAGCCTCATCCAGGGTGCTGGCTACACCTTC.

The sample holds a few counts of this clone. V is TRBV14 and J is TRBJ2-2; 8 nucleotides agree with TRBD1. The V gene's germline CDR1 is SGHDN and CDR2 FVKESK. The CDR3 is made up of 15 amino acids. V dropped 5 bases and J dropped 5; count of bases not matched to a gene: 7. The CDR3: CASSARQGWTGELFF. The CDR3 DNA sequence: TGTGCCAGCAGCGCTCGACAGGGGTGGACCGGGGAGCTGTTTTTT.

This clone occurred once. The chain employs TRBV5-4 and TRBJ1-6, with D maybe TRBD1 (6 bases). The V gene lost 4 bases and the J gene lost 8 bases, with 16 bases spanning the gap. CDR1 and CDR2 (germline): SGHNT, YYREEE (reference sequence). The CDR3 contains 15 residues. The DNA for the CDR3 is TGTGCCAGCAGCCACCGCCGGGGGCAAGATTCACCCCTCCACTTT. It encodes CASSHRRGQDSPLHF.

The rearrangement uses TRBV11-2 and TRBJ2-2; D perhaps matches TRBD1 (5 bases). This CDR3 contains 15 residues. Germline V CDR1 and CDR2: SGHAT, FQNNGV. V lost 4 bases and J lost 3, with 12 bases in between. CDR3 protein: CASSSDSYYTGELFF. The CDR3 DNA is TGTGCCAGCAGCTCCGACAGTTACTACACCGGGGAGCTGTTTTTT.

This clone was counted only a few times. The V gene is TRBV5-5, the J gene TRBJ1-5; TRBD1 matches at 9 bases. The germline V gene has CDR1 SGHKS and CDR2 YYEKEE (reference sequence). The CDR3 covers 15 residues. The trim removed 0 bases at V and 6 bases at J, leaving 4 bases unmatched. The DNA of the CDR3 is TGTGCCAGCAGCTTGGAACAGGGGGCGGGTCAGCCCCAGCATTTT. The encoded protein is CASSLEQGAGQPQHF.

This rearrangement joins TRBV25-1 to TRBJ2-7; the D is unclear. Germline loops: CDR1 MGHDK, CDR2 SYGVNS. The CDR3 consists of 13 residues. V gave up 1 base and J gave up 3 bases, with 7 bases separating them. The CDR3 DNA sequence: TGTGCCAGCAGTGAATGGTCCCGCTACGAGCAGTACTTC. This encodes CASSEWSRYEQYF.

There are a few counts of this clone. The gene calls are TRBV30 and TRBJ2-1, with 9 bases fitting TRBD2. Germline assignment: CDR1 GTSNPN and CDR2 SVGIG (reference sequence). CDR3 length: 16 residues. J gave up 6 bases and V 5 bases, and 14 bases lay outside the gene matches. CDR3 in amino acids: CAWYPFSAGGGNEQFF. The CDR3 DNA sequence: TGTGCCTGGTACCCCTTTTCGGCGGGAGGGGGCAATGAGCAGTTCTTC.

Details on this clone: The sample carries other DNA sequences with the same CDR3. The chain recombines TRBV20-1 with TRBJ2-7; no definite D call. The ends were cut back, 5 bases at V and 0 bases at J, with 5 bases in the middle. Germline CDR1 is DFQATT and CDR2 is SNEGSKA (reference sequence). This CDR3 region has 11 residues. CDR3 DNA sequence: TGCAGTGCTCTCGCCTCCTACGAGCAGTACTTC. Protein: CSALASYEQYF.

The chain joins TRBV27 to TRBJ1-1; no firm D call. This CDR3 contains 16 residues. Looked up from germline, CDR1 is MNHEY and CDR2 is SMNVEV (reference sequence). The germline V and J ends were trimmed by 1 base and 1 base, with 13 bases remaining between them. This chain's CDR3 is CASSLWSPGSNTEAFF. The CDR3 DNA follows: TGTGCCAGCAGTTTATGGTCCCCAGGTTCGAACACTGAAGCTTTCTTT.

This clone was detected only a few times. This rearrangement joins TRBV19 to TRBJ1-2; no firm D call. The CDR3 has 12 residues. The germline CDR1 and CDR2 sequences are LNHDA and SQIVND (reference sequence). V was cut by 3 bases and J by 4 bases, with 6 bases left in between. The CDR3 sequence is CASSIFGYGYTF. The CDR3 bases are TGTGCCAGTAGTATCTTCGGCTATGGCTACACCTTC.

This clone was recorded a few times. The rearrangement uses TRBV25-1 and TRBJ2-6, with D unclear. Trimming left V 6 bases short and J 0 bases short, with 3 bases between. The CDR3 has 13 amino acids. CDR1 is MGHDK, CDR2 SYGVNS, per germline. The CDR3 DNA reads TGTGCCAGCAGCACCTCTGGGGCCAACGTCCTGACTTTC. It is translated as CASSTSGANVLTF.

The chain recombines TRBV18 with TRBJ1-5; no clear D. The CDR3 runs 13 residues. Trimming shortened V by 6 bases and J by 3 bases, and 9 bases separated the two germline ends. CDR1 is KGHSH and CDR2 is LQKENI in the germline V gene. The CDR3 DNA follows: TGTGCCAGCTCCCTAGAAAACAATCAGCCCCAGCATTTT. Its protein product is CASSLENNQPQHF.

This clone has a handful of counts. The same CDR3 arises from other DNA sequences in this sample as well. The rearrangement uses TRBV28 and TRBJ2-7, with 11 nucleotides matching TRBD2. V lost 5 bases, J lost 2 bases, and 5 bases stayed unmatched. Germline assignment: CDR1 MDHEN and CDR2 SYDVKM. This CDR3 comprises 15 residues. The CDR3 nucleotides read TGTGCCAGCAGTGCCGGGACTAGCGGCCCCTACGAGCAGTACTTC. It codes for CASSAGTSGPYEQYF.

CDR3 loop: CAWSRDRGADTQYF. The CDR3 coding sequence is TGTGCCTGGAGTAGGGACAGGGGAGCCGATACGCAGTATTTT. The rearrangement links TRBV30 to TRBJ2-3, with 10 positions matching TRBD1. With V trimmed by 2 bases and J by 6 bases, 5 bases remained unmatched. The germline CDR1 and CDR2 sequences are GTSNPN and SVGIG (reference sequence). The CDR3 covers 14 residues.

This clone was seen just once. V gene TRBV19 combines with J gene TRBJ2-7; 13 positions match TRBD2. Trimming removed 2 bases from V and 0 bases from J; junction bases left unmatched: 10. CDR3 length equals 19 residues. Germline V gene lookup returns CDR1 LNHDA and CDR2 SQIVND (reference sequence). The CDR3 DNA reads TGTGCCAGTAGTATAAAGGTGGGACTAGCGGGAATTATCTCCTACGAGCAGTACTTC. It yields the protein CASSIKVGLAGIISYEQYF. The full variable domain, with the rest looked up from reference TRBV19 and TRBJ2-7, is DGGITQSPKYLFRKEGQNVTLSCEQNLNHDAMYWYRQDPGQGLRLIYYSQIVNDFQKGDIAEGYSVSREKKESFPLTVTSAQKNPTAFYLCASSIKVGLAGIISYEQYFGPGTRLTVT.